The 8 T cell receptor beta chains in this list originate from one sample, sequenced in a study of control samples from healthy donors and cancer patients. Libraries were prepared by immunoSEQ multiplex PCR; TCRdb keeps only in-frame clonotypes and omits some of them. The repertoire consists of approximately 120,000 clones, with about nine tenths occurring once and the leading ten covering roughly 4%. Material: blood. These receptor sequences come from a human donor in good health. The donor label of this sample is uncertain.

The V gene is TRBV24-1, the J gene TRBJ2-4, with D unresolved. The CDR3 totals 17 residues. The V and J ends lost 0 bases and 0 bases respectively, with 11 bases between them. From germline, CDR1 is KGHDR and CDR2 SFDVKD. The CDR3 coding sequence is TGTGCCACCAGTGATTTGATAAAGGTTCGAGCCAAAAACATTCAGTACTTC. It translates to CATSDLIKVRAKNIQYF.

This clone appeared a single time. The chain couples TRBV6-1 to TRBJ1-1; no firm D call. This CDR3 is 13 amino acids long. Germline CDR1 MNHNS, CDR2 SASEGT. The V end lost 3 bases, the J end lost 4 bases, and 9 bases lay between the germline ends. The CDR3, as DNA: TGTGCCAGCAGTGATCTTTTTTTCACTGAAGCTTTCTTT. This translates into CASSDLFFTEAFF.

This chain joins TRBV21-1 and TRBJ1-6. TRBV21-1 is termed a pseudogene. CDR3 length equals 18 residues. CDR3 in DNA: TGTGCCAGCAGCAATCCGGGACGCCGGAGCTCCTATAATTCACCCCTCCACTTT. This translates into CASSNPGRRSSYNSPLHF.

V usage is TRBV19 and J usage is TRBJ1-1, with no clear D. The CDR3 sequence is 14 residues long. Germline lookup yields CDR1 LNHDA and CDR2 SQIVND (reference sequence). Trimming pared 5 bases from V and 3 bases from J, leaving 13 bases between. CDR3 coding DNA: TGTGCCAGTAGTCCCGGCTCAATGGACACTGAAGCTTTCTTT. Translated, it gives CASSPGSMDTEAFF.

The rearrangement uses TRBV4-1 and TRBJ1-2; 11 nucleotides agree with TRBD1. This CDR3 is built from 17 residues. CDR1 MGHRA and CDR2 YSYEKL come from the germline V gene. With V trimmed by 2 bases and J by 3 bases, 8 bases remained unmatched. The CDR3 DNA follows: TGCGCCAGCAGCCAACGACGGACAGGGGGCTTTGACTATGGCTACACCTTC. This codes for CASSQRRTGGFDYGYTF.

The V gene is TRBV18, the J gene TRBJ2-3; D unclear. CDR1 and CDR2 from the germline V gene are KGHSH and LQKENI. The CDR3 is 13 amino acids. Trimming took 6 bases from V and 3 from J, leaving 10 bases between them. In nucleotides, the CDR3 is TGTGCCAGCTCCTCAGTTATTACAGATACGCAGTATTTT. Translated: CASSSVITDTQYF.

This chain links TRBV28 with TRBJ1-2, with a weak D call TRBD1 (5 bases). This CDR3 has 17 amino acids. The germline CDR1 and CDR2 sequences are MDHEN and SYDVKM. Trimming took 5 bases from V and 8 from J, leaving 27 bases between them. The CDR3 sequence: CASSQGTSGLIGPGYTF. CDR3 nucleotides: TGTGCCAGCAGTCAAGGGACTAGCGGGCTTATAGGCCCGGGCTACACCTTC.

This chain connects TRBV27 to TRBJ1-2, with TRBD1 matching 8 bases. The CDR3 contains 16 residues. V trimming: 4 bases; J trimming: 7 bases; junction bases outside the gene matches: 14. Germline values: CDR1 MNHEY, CDR2 SMNVEV (reference sequence). The CDR3 DNA reads as TGTGCCAGCAGTTCTATCGGGGCAGGGGGCATGGGTGGCTACACCTTC. Protein product: CASSSIGAGGMGGYTF.